This record covers a single T cell receptor (beta chain). This sample was taken from a study of blood T cell repertoires in COVID-19. About the research overall: In each case, the material was cDNA or gDNA derived from T cells, B-cell-depleted T cells, or PBMCs.

From germline, CDR1 is SGDLS and CDR2 YYNGEE. The CDR3 sequence is 14 residues long. Losses at the gene ends were 4 bases for V and 0 bases for J; bases not matched to a gene: 4. Per the study methods: Amplification of reference gene primers provided the estimated nucleated cell counts. Sequencing used immunoSEQ multiplex PCR; TCRdb keeps in-frame clones, though not all of them. V and J calls and clone size are given by that table; D and trimming were obtained from the DNA. The sample carries 55,000 to 75,000 clones, roughly nine tenths recorded once. The V gene is TRBV9, the J gene TRBJ2-7; 7 positions agree with TRBD1. This receptor was obtained from a man aged 55 to 69 with acute or convalescent COVID-19. Source material: peripheral blood. CDR3 nucleotides: TGTGCCAGCAGCCGGACAGGTCTCTCCTACGAGCAGTACTTC. Translation: CASSRTGLSYEQYF.